This paragraph reports one T cell receptor beta chain. Clones were read by immunoSEQ multiplex PCR, and TCRdb kept only the in-frame ones, dropping some. Here the sample spans approximately 46,000 clones, approximately 80% being singletons. These data originate in a study of OX40 agonist ivuxolimab in advanced cancers. Study details: Patients in dose escalation had liver, melanoma, kidney or head and neck cancers.

CDR3 length: 15 amino acids. V trimming: 7 bases; J trimming: 5 bases; junction bases outside the gene matches: 7. CDR1 MNHEY and CDR2 SVGAGI come from the germline V gene. The sample here was CD4+ or CD8+ T cells sorted from blood, taken in a trial of the OX40 agonist ivuxolimab. The V gene is TRBV6-5, the J gene TRBJ2-5; 13 bases fit TRBD2. This TCR was sampled from an adult with an advanced solid tumor such as melanoma, head and neck, liver or kidney cancer. In nucleotides, the CDR3 is TGTGCCAGCATTTCGGGACTAGCGGGAATCGAGACCCAGTACTTC. Translating it yields CASISGLAGIETQYF.